Described below is a single T cell receptor beta chain sequence and its context. What it binds is unknown. CDR1 and CDR2 (germline): MDHEN, SYDVKM. The CDR3 contains 15 residues. V shed 3 bases and J shed 2 bases, with 8 bases lying between them. The sample belongs to a study of shared clonotypes between healthy human individuals. General study findings and limits: Clonotype sharing levels among donors were expected to vary with sequencing depth. Investigators collected only blood, and repertoires in tissues likely differ.

Method: immunoSEQ multiplex PCR; TCRdb's copy keeps in-frame clones and lacks some. The table includes about 1 million clones, about 75% detected once. Sample: memory CD4+ T cells sorted from blood. Sample subset: CD45RA-negative fraction. This chain links TRBV28 with TRBJ1-6; D may be TRBD1 (5 bases). The TCR sequence derives from a man aged 18 to 30 in good health. The CDR3 bases are TGTGCCAGCAGTTTGGGGGAGCCCTATAATTCACCCCTCCACTTT. Protein product: CASSLGEPYNSPLHF.